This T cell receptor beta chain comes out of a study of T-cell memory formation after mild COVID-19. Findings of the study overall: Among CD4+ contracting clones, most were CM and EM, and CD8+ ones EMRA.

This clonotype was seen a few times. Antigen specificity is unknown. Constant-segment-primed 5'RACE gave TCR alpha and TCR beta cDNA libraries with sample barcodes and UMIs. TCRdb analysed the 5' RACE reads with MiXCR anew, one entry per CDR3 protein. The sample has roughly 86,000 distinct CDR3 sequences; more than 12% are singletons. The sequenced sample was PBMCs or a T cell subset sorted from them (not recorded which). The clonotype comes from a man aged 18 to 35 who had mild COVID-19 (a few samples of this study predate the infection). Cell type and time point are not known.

CDR3 sequence reads: CASSLLDTNQPQHF. CDR3 DNA sequence: TGTGCCAGCAGCTTACTGGACACCAATCAGCCCCAGCATTTT. This chain connects TRBV7-8 to TRBJ1-5; TRBD1 is a possible D gene (5 bases). The CDR3 spans 14 residues. Germline V lookup: CDR1 SGHVS, CDR2 FQNEAQ. Trimming removed 2 bases from V and 3 bases from J, with 8 bases in between.